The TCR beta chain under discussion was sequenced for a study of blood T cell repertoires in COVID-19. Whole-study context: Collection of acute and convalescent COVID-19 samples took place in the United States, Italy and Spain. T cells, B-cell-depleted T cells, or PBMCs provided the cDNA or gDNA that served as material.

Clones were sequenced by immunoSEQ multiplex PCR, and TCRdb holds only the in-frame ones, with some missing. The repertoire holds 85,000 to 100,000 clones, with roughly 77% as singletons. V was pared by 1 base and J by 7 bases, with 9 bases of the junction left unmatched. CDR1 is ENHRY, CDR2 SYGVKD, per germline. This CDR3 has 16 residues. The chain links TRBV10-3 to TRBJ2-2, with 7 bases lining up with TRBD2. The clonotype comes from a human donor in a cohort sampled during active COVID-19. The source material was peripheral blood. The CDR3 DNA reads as TGTGCCATCAGTGAGTTGGGCGGGAGCATCAACGGGGAGCTGTTTTTT. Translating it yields CAISELGGSINGELFF.